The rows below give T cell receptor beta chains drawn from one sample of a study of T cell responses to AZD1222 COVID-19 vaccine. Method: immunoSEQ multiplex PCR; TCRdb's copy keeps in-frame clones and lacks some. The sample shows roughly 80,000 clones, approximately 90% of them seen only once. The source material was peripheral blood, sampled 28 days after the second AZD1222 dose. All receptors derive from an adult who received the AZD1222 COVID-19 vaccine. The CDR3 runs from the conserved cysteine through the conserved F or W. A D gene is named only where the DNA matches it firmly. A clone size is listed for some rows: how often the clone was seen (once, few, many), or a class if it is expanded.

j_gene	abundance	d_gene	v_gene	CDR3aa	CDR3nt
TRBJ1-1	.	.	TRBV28	CASSLDRGAFF	TGTGCCAGCAGTCTGGACCGCGGGGCTTTCTTT
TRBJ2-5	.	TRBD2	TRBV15	CATSASGGRETQYF	TGTGCCACCTCAGCTAGCGGGGGGAGGGAGACCCAGTACTTC
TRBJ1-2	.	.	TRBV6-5	CASSYYSDGAPLYTF	TGTGCCAGCAGTTACTATTCCGACGGAGCTCCACTCTACACCTTC
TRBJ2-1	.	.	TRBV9	CASSVGGNSYNEQFF	TGTGCCAGCAGCGTGGGCGGGAACTCCTACAATGAGCAGTTCTTC
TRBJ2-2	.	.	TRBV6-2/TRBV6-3	CASSYTDVSYPTGELFF	TGTGCCAGCAGTTACACGGACGTCTCCTACCCCACCGGGGAGCTGTTTTTT
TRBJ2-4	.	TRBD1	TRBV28	CASSTPDRAAKNIQYF	TGTGCCTCCTCAACTCCCGACAGGGCGGCCAAAAACATTCAGTACTTC
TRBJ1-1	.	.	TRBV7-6	CASSLVGGANTEAFF	TGTGCCAGCAGCTTAGTCGGCGGGGCGAACACTGAAGCTTTCTTT
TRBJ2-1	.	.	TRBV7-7	CASSLGKNNEQFF	TGTGCTAGCAGCTTGGGGAAAAACAATGAGCAGTTCTTC
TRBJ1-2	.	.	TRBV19	CASRSAGANYGYTF	TGTGCCAGTAGATCCGCGGGGGCTAACTATGGCTACACCTTC
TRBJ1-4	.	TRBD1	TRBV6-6	CASRSPGGVIEKLFF	TGTGCCAGCAGATCCCCAGGGGGCGTGATCGAAAAACTGTTTTTT
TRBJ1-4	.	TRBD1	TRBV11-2	CASSPQGAVNEKLFF	TGTGCCAGCAGCCCGCAGGGGGCAGTTAATGAAAAACTGTTTTTT
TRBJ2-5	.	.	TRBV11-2	CASSLDLVRVETQYF	TGTGCCAGCAGCTTAGATCTGGTCAGGGTCGAGACCCAGTACTTC
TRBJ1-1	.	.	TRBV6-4	CASSDSGGSRFF	TGTGCCAGCAGTGATTCGGGGGGGTCAAGGTTCTTT
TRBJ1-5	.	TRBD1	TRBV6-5	CASNLRGQGGQPQHF	TGTGCCAGCAACCTAAGGGGACAGGGAGGCCAGCCCCAGCATTTT
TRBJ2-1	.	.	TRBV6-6	CASSYNRGSYNEQFF	TGTGCCAGCAGCTACAACCGGGGATCCTACAATGAGCAGTTCTTC
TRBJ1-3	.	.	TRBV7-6	CASSLAAPRSGNTIYF	TGTGCCAGCAGCTTAGCGGCCCCGCGCTCTGGAAACACCATATATTTT
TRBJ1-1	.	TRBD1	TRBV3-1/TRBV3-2	CASSHHGQGVYTEAFF	TGTGCCAGCAGCCATCATGGACAGGGTGTGTACACTGAAGCTTTCTTT
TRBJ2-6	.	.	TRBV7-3	CASSLNGGSGANVLTF	TGTGCCAGCAGCTTAAACGGGGGCTCTGGGGCCAACGTCCTGACTTTC
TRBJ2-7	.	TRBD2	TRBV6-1	CASSERTSGGHTYEQYF	TGTGCCAGCAGTGAAAGGACTAGCGGGGGCCACACCTACGAGCAGTACTTC
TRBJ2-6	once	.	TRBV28	CASSSLQGSGANVLTF	TGTGCCAGCAGTTCCCTCCAGGGATCTGGGGCCAACGTCCTGACTTTC
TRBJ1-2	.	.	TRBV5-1	CASSLSGQPRYGYTF	TGCGCCAGCAGCTTGTCTGGGCAACCACGCTATGGCTACACCTTC
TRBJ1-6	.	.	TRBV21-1	CASSKGQGMSSYNSPLHF	TGTGCCAGCAGCAAAGGTCAGGGGATGAGCTCCTATAATTCACCCCTCCACTTT
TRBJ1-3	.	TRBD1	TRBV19	CASIARTGGIAGNTIYF	TGTGCCAGTATCGCCCGGACAGGGGGAATTGCTGGAAACACCATATATTTT
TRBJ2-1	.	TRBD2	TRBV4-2	CASSQDVRLAGVGEQFF	TGTGCCAGCAGCCAAGATGTTAGGCTAGCGGGGGTAGGTGAGCAGTTCTTC
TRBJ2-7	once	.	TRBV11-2	CASSSVYEQYF	TGTGCCAGCAGCTCTGTATACGAGCAGTACTTC
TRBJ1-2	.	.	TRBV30	CAWSDTLVYGYTF	TGTGCCTGGAGTGACACTCTTGTCTATGGCTACACCTTC
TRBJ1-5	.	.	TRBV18	CASSPSSGSNQPQHF	TGTGCCAGCTCACCGTCGTCAGGGAGCAATCAGCCCCAGCATTTT
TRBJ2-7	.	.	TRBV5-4	CASSLVGSSWNEQYF	TGTGCCAGCAGCTTGGTGGGATCTTCGTGGAACGAGCAGTACTTC
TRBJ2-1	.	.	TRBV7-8	CASRGWGNEQFF	TGTGCCAGCAGGGGATGGGGTAATGAGCAGTTCTTC
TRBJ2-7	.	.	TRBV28	CASSLAGDTYEQYF	TGTGCCAGCAGTTTAGCGGGGGACACCTACGAGCAGTACTTC
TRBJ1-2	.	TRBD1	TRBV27	CASTYKMGQGPYTF	TGTGCCAGCACTTATAAGATGGGACAGGGTCCCTACACCTTC
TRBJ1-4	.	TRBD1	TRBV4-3	CASSQDPGTGKKLFF	TGCGCCAGCAGCCAAGATCCGGGGACAGGGAAAAAACTGTTTTTT
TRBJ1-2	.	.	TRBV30	CAWSPSDYGYTF	TGTGCCTGGAGTCCCTCAGACTATGGCTACACCTTC
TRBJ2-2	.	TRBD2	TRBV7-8	CASGREGRNTGELFF	TGTGCCAGCGGGAGGGAGGGGAGGAACACCGGGGAGCTGTTTTTT
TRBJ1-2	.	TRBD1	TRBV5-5	CASSLADRAPYTF	TGTGCCAGCAGCTTGGCCGACAGGGCCCCCTACACCTTC
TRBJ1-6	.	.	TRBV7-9	CASSLWGNNSPLHF	TGTGCCAGCAGCTTGTGGGGTAATAATTCACCCCTCCACTTT
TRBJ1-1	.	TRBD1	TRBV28	CASSLSGTVTEAFF	TGTGCCAGCAGTTTATCAGGGACAGTCACTGAAGCTTTCTTT
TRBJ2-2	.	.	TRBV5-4	CASSSRRGDTGELFF	TGTGCCAGCAGCAGTAGGAGGGGGGACACCGGGGAGCTGTTTTTT
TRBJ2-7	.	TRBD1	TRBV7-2	CASSLGGQSIYEQYF	TGTGCCAGCAGCCTAGGGGGACAGTCTATTTACGAGCAGTACTTC
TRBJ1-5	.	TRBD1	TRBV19	CASSIDRGDQPQHF	TGTGCCAGTAGTATAGACAGGGGGGATCAGCCCCAGCATTTT